A selection of T cell receptor beta chains follows, all from one sample in a study of cytomegalovirus exposure and HLA in healthy donors. Assay: immunoSEQ multiplex PCR; the TCRdb copy retains only in-frame clones and omits some. The sample lists about 160,000 clones, 77% occurring once. The source material was PBMCs. The receptors were sampled from a man younger than 45 in good health and CMV-seropositive. The conserved cysteine and the conserved F or W are not part of the CDR3 here. D genes are given only for firm matches.

j_call: TRBJ2-7
v_call: TRBV25-1
d_call: .
cdr3_aa: ASSIRDNYEQY

j_call: TRBJ2-5
v_call: TRBV9
d_call: TRBD1
cdr3_aa: ASSETGQGGETQY

j_call: TRBJ1-2
v_call: TRBV7-9
d_call: .
cdr3_aa: ASSPGGGDT

j_call: TRBJ2-7
v_call: TRBV7-2
d_call: .
cdr3_aa: ASSSGEQY

j_call: TRBJ1-5
v_call: TRBV11-2
d_call: .
cdr3_aa: ASSLAAGEYQPQH

j_call: TRBJ2-5
v_call: TRBV4-3
d_call: .
cdr3_aa: ASSQSSWGEETQY

j_call: TRBJ2-1
v_call: TRBV19
d_call: TRBD2
cdr3_aa: ASSLAGAHSSYNEQF

j_call: TRBJ2-7
v_call: TRBV18
d_call: TRBD1
cdr3_aa: ASSDEGALYEQY

j_call: TRBJ2-2
v_call: TRBV7-9
d_call: TRBD1
cdr3_aa: ASSVTGGGTGELF

j_call: TRBJ2-4
v_call: TRBV7-6
d_call: TRBD2
cdr3_aa: ASLTTPTSGENIQY

j_call: TRBJ2-4
v_call: TRBV30
d_call: .
cdr3_aa: AWSVSLSKNIQY

j_call: TRBJ2-1
v_call: TRBV2
d_call: .
cdr3_aa: ASSEGQGGYNEQF

j_call: TRBJ2-7
v_call: TRBV28
d_call: .
cdr3_aa: ASSLEQGSAEQY

j_call: TRBJ2-5
v_call: TRBV9
d_call: TRBD2
cdr3_aa: ASSRGLAGEETQY

j_call: TRBJ1-3
v_call: TRBV4-3
d_call: .
cdr3_aa: ASSQAPTSTSGNTIY

j_call: TRBJ2-1
v_call: TRBV27
d_call: .
cdr3_aa: ASSPSYNEQF

j_call: TRBJ2-7
v_call: TRBV5-4
d_call: TRBD2
cdr3_aa: ASSLVGGSEEQY

j_call: TRBJ2-7
v_call: TRBV6-6
d_call: TRBD1
cdr3_aa: ASSTGQGDPYEQY

j_call: TRBJ2-5
v_call: TRBV25-1
d_call: TRBD2
cdr3_aa: ASSEYGGLAGGETQY

j_call: TRBJ2-7
v_call: TRBV28
d_call: TRBD2
cdr3_aa: ASSGLAGRSNYEQY

j_call: TRBJ2-6
v_call: TRBV27
d_call: TRBD1
cdr3_aa: ASSYRGVSSGANVLT

j_call: TRBJ1-5
v_call: TRBV6-1
d_call: TRBD1
cdr3_aa: ASSEWGQGRNQPQH

j_call: TRBJ2-1
v_call: TRBV5-6
d_call: .
cdr3_aa: ASSLLSTGTREQF

j_call: TRBJ2-5
v_call: TRBV18
d_call: .
cdr3_aa: ASGHNLRDQETQY

j_call: TRBJ1-1
v_call: TRBV6-1
d_call: TRBD1
cdr3_aa: ASSEAQGASTEAF

j_call: TRBJ2-5
v_call: TRBV28
d_call: .
cdr3_aa: ASSLGHLWETQY

j_call: TRBJ2-7
v_call: TRBV29-1
d_call: TRBD1
cdr3_aa: SVEGGTGAYEQY

j_call: TRBJ2-5
v_call: TRBV4-3
d_call: TRBD2
cdr3_aa: ASSPQRGETQY

j_call: TRBJ2-3
v_call: TRBV5-1
d_call: .
cdr3_aa: ASSLDRDSGTDTQY

j_call: TRBJ2-5
v_call: TRBV7-2
d_call: TRBD2
cdr3_aa: ASRSSGGPQETQY

j_call: TRBJ2-1
v_call: TRBV6-5
d_call: .
cdr3_aa: ASSLGQADNEQF

j_call: TRBJ2-5
v_call: TRBV28
d_call: .
cdr3_aa: ASREGRETQY

j_call: TRBJ2-3
v_call: TRBV11-1
d_call: TRBD2
cdr3_aa: ASSRIAGITDTQY

j_call: TRBJ1-2
v_call: TRBV20-1
d_call: .
cdr3_aa: SASQNGYT

j_call: TRBJ2-5
v_call: TRBV18
d_call: TRBD1
cdr3_aa: ASSTGTGVETQY

j_call: TRBJ2-1
v_call: TRBV4-1
d_call: TRBD2
cdr3_aa: ASSQDDTGGSYNEQF

j_call: TRBJ2-2
v_call: TRBV30
d_call: .
cdr3_aa: AWSQTGTGELF

j_call: TRBJ2-7
v_call: TRBV27
d_call: TRBD1
cdr3_aa: ASSFRGQGAYEQY

j_call: TRBJ2-1
v_call: TRBV19
d_call: .
cdr3_aa: ASSIQHRSSYNEQF

j_call: TRBJ2-1
v_call: TRBV6-6
d_call: .
cdr3_aa: ASSSAGASENEQF